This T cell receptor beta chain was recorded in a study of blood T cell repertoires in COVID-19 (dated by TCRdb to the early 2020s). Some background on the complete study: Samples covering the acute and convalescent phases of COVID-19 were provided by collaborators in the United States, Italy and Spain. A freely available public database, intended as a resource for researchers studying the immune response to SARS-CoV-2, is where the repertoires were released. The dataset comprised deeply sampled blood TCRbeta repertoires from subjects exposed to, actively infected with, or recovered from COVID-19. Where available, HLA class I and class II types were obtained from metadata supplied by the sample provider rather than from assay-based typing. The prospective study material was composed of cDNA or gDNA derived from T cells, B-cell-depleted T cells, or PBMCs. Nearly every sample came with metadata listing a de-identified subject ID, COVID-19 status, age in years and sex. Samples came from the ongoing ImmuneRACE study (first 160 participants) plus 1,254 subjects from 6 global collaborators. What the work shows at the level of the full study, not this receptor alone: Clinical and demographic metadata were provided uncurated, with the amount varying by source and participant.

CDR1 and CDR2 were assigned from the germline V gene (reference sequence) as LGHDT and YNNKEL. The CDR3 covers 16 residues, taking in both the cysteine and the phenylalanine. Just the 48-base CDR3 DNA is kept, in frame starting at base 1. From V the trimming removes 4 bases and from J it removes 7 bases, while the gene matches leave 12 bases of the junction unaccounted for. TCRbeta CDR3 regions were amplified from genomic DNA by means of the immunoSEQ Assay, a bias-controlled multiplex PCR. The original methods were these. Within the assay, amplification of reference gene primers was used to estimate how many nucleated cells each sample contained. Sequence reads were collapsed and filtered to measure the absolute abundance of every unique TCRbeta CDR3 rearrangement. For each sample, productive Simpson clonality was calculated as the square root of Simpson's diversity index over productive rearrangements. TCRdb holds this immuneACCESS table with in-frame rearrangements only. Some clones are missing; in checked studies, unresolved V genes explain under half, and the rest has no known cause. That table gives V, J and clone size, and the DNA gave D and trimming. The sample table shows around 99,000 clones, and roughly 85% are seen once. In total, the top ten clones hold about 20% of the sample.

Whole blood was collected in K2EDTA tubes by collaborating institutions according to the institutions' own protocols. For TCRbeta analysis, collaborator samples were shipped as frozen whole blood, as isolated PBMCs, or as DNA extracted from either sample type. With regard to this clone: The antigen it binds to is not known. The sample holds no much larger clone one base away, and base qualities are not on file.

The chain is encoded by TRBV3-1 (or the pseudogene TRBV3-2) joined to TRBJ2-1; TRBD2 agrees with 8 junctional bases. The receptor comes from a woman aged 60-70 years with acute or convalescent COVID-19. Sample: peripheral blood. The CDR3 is CASSLQRGLGRNEQFF. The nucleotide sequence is TGTGCCAGCAGCCTCCAGCGGGGGCTGGGACGGAATGAGCAGTTCTTC.